A selection of T cell receptor beta chains follows, all from one sample in a study of T cells after yellow fever vaccination. TCRdb re-called the 5' RACE reads with MiXCR, one entry per CDR3 protein. The data show about 160,000 distinct CDR3 sequences, approximately 6.8% seen once. The sample was CD4+ T cells sorted from PBMCs, taken 5 days after the first yellow fever vaccination. Receptor source: a young man who received the YFV17D yellow fever vaccine. CDR3s include the opening cysteine and the closing phenylalanine or tryptophan. D genes are given only for firm matches. Some rows mark clone size as missing; the rest say once, few, many or name a class of expanded clone.

>13|.|TRBJ2-6|TRBV6-1|.
TGTGCCATCCGACCGTCCTGGACCAACGTCCTGACTTTC
CAIRPSWTNVLTF
>15|many|TRBJ1-1|TRBV3-1|.
TGTGCCAGCAGCCAAGATACAGGGAAGGACACTGAAGCTTTCTTT
CASSQDTGKDTEAFF
>15|.|TRBJ2-2|TRBV12-3/TRBV12-4|.
TGTGCCAGCACCCTTAGGGCGGTGAACACCGGGGAGCTGTTTTTT
CASTLRAVNTGELFF
>16|.|TRBJ1-2|TRBV27|.
TGTGCCAGCAGTTCCCACAATACCCCAGGGAACTATGGCTACACCTTC
CASSSHNTPGNYGYTF
>14|many|TRBJ2-3|TRBV6-5|.
TGTGCCAGCAGTTACGGTGGGGTGTCAGATACGCAGTATTTT
CASSYGGVSDTQYF
>15|many|TRBJ1-5|TRBV28|.
TGCGCCAGCAGTTCGGGGGCGGGGGGCAATCAGCCCCAGCATTTT
CASSSGAGGNQPQHF
>13|many|TRBJ2-3|TRBV7-2|.
TGTGCCAGCAGCCCCAGACAGGCGGCTACGCAGTATTTT
CASSPRQAATQYF
>15|.|TRBJ2-1|TRBV9|.
TGTGCCAGCAGCGTAGCGGTAGCGGAGTACAATGAGCAGTTCTTC
CASSVAVAEYNEQFF
>15|many|TRBJ2-5|TRBV24-1|TRBD1
TGTGCCACCAGTGACCCCGGGACAGGTAAAGAGACCCAGTACTTC
CATSDPGTGKETQYF
>14|.|TRBJ1-1|TRBV11-3|TRBD1
TGTGCCAGCTCCCCGACAGGGTTTGACACTGAAGCTTTCTTT
CASSPTGFDTEAFF
>16|many|TRBJ2-7|TRBV4-3|.
TGCGCCAGCAGCCAACGTACAGGCCGACCTTCCTACGAGCAGTACTTC
CASSQRTGRPSYEQYF
>13|.|TRBJ1-2|TRBV7-6|TRBD1
TGTGCCAGCAGCTCCATGGACAGGGTTGGCTACACCTTC
CASSSMDRVGYTF
>15|many|TRBJ2-2|TRBV7-3|TRBD2
TGTGCCAGCGCTAAGCGGGGGGACAACACCGGGGAGCTGTTTTTT
CASAKRGDNTGELFF
>13|many|TRBJ2-5|TRBV12-3/TRBV12-4|.
TGTGCGAGCACGTCTAGCGCGAAAGAGACCCAGTACTTC
CASTSSAKETQYF
>15|.|TRBJ1-5|TRBV6-5|TRBD1
TGTGCCAGCAGCCAAGACAGGGAAGGAAATCAGCCCCAGCATTTT
CASSQDREGNQPQHF
>13|.|TRBJ1-5|TRBV29-1|.
TGCAGCGTTGAGAACAGTGGGGGTCAGCCCCAGCATTTT
CSVENSGGQPQHF
>13|.|TRBJ2-2|TRBV6-2/TRBV6-3|.
TGTGCCAGCAGACGATTTGACACCGGGGAGCTGTTTTTT
CASRRFDTGELFF
>17|.|TRBJ2-7|TRBV12-3/TRBV12-4|TRBD2
TGTGCCAGCAGCCACCCGGGGACGGGGGGGGAATCCTACGAGCAGTACTTC
CASSHPGTGGESYEQYF
>12|many|TRBJ1-2|TRBV29-1|TRBD1
TGCAGCTATCGCGGGACAGGGGACGGCTACACCTTC
CSYRGTGDGYTF
>17|few|TRBJ1-4|TRBV6-5|TRBD1
TGTGCCAGCAGTTACTTGGGACAGATTGCAACTAATGAAAAACTGTTTTTT
CASSYLGQIATNEKLFF
>13|few|TRBJ2-5|TRBV4-2|TRBD2
TGTGCCAGCAGCCCCCGGGAGGGGGAGACCCAGTACTTC
CASSPREGETQYF
>17|few|TRBJ1-4|TRBV20-1|TRBD1
TGCAGTGCTAGAGGAAGACAGGGTAAACCTCCTAATGAAAAACTGTTTTTT
CSARGRQGKPPNEKLFF
>16|many|TRBJ2-7|TRBV4-1|.
TGCGCCAGCTTGGGGGTAAAGGGCCCCGATTCCTACGAGCAGTACTTC
CASLGVKGPDSYEQYF
>14|many|TRBJ2-4|TRBV5-1|.
TGCGCCAGCAGCTTGGCCGAACAGAGAAACATTCAGTACTTC
CASSLAEQRNIQYF
>15|many|TRBJ2-7|TRBV4-3|TRBD1
TGCGCCAGCAGCCAAAGTCCGGGACAGGGAAGCGAGCAGTACTTC
CASSQSPGQGSEQYF
>15|many|TRBJ2-5|TRBV12-3/TRBV12-4|.
TGTGCCAGCAGTCGGGCGGTCCCTATCCAAGAGACCCAGTACTTC
CASSRAVPIQETQYF
>16|few|TRBJ2-1|TRBV7-3|TRBD1
TGTGCCAGCAGCTCGGGGACAGCCGGCCCCTACAATGAGCAGTTCTTC
CASSSGTAGPYNEQFF
>13|few|TRBJ2-2|TRBV19|.
TGTGCCAGTAGACCGGCGAGCACCGGGGAGCTGTTTTTT
CASRPASTGELFF
>16|many|TRBJ1-1|TRBV12-3/TRBV12-4|TRBD1
TGTGCCAGCAGTTCGGGACAGCCATCGGCGGGCACTGAAGCTTTCTTT
CASSSGQPSAGTEAFF
>12|few|TRBJ2-7|TRBV11-2|.
TGTGCCAGCGGATGGGCTTGGTACGAGCAGTACTTC
CASGWAWYEQYF
>14|.|TRBJ2-2|TRBV5-1|.
TGCGCCAGCGGCTCCAGGCTGCTCTGCGGGGTGCTGTTTTTT
CASGSRLLCGVLFF
>15|many|TRBJ1-2|TRBV20-1|TRBD1
TGCAGTGCTAGCGTGACAGGGATAGCTAACTATGGCTACACCTTC
CSASVTGIANYGYTF
>12|many|TRBJ2-1|TRBV12-3/TRBV12-4|.
TGTGCCAGCAGTTTTGAGGACAATGAGCAGTTCTTC
CASSFEDNEQFF
>14|many|TRBJ1-1|TRBV6-5|TRBD1
TGTGCCAGCAGCCGGAGGACAGGGAACACTGAAGCTTTCTTT
CASSRRTGNTEAFF
>13|many|TRBJ1-1|TRBV20-1|.
TGCAGTGCAAGCCACTTTAGGGACACTGAAGCTTTCTTT
CSASHFRDTEAFF
>17|.|TRBJ2-3|TRBV6-5|TRBD2
TGTGCCAGCAGTTACCATCATTTAGCGGGGGGTACAGATACGCAGTATTTT
CASSYHHLAGGTDTQYF
>16|few|TRBJ2-7|TRBV20-1|TRBD2
TGCAGTGCTAGAGATGCGGGGGGTCCCCCTAACTACGAGCAGTACTTC
CSARDAGGPPNYEQYF
>13|.|TRBJ2-3|TRBV20-1|.
TGCAGTGCTAGAGGACGGGCAGGAGATACGCAGTATTTT
CSARGRAGDTQYF
>14|many|TRBJ2-5|TRBV3-1|.
TGTGCCAGCAAACTCGGTGAGGCAGGGGAGACCCAGTACTTC
CASKLGEAGETQYF
>14|.|TRBJ1-2|TRBV5-1|TRBD1
TGCGCCAGCACCCAGAACGACAGGGCCCGTGGCTACACCTTC
CASTQNDRARGYTF
>14|.|TRBJ1-1|TRBV6-2/TRBV6-3|.
TGTGCCAGAGGGGCACCAGACATGAACACTGAAGCTTTCTTT
CARGAPDMNTEAFF
>16|.|TRBJ2-5|TRBV6-1|TRBD1
TGTGCCAGCAAAAGGCCGGGACAGGGAGTCCAAGAGACCCAGTACTTC
CASKRPGQGVQETQYF
>16|.|TRBJ2-7|TRBV27|.
TGTGCCAGCAGTTCGCAGAGAGTCTTCCGGGGCTACGAGCAGTACTTC
CASSSQRVFRGYEQYF
>11|many|TRBJ1-2|TRBV12-3/TRBV12-4|.
TGTGCCAGCAGGATGTACTATGGCTACACCTTC
CASRMYYGYTF
>15|few|TRBJ2-5|TRBV5-5|.
TGTGCCAGCAGCTTGACCAGGGGATGGCAAGAGACCCAGTACTTC
CASSLTRGWQETQYF
>15|.|TRBJ2-2|TRBV7-2|TRBD2
TGTGCCAGCACTGGGCTAGCGGGACTCACCTGGGAGCTGTTTTTT
CASTGLAGLTWELFF
>14|many|TRBJ2-2|TRBV7-6|.
TGTGCCAGCAGCTTAGGGGGGGCGACCGGGGAGCTGTTTTTT
CASSLGGATGELFF
>15|few|TRBJ2-7|TRBV10-3|.
TGTGCCATCAGTGAGTCGAGGACAGCCCACTACGAGCAGTACTTC
CAISESRTAHYEQYF
>17|few|TRBJ1-6|TRBV12-5|.
TGTGCTAGTGGTTTGGTGGACAGCAGCTCCTATAATTCACCCCTCCACTTT
CASGLVDSSSYNSPLHF
>12|many|TRBJ2-3|TRBV28|.
TGTGCCAGCAGATCCGTGACAGATACGCAGTATTTT
CASRSVTDTQYF
>12|few|TRBJ1-2|TRBV24-1|.
TGTGCCACCAGTGACACTTGGGATGGCTACACCTTC
CATSDTWDGYTF
>13|many|TRBJ2-1|TRBV7-9|.
TGTGCCAGCAGCTTATACTCGGCTTACGAGCAGTTCTTC
CASSLYSAYEQFF
>15|few|TRBJ2-1|TRBV7-3|.
TGTGCCAGCAGCTGGGGAGGGACAGTGTTCAATGAGCAGTTCTTC
CASSWGGTVFNEQFF
>14|.|TRBJ2-2|TRBV24-1|TRBD2
TGTGCCGCCGGGGCGGGGGAAAACACCGGGGAGCTGTTTTTT
CAAGAGENTGELFF
>14|many|TRBJ1-6|TRBV19|.
TGTGCCAGTAGTGGCGGGGCGCGGGGTTCACCCCTCCACTTT
CASSGGARGSPLHF
>14|.|TRBJ2-2|TRBV5-5|TRBD2
TGTGCCAGCACGAGCGGGGGGATCACCGGGGAGCTGTTTTTT
CASTSGGITGELFF
>13|many|TRBJ1-1|TRBV7-6|.
TGTGCCAGCAGCTTAGTGAAGGAGACTGAAGCTTTCTTT
CASSLVKETEAFF
>13|many|TRBJ1-2|TRBV7-6|.
TGTGCCAGCAGCTCCAATTGGGGCGCGGGCTACACCTTC
CASSSNWGAGYTF
>16|few|TRBJ2-2|TRBV5-4|TRBD2
TGTGCCAGCAGCATAGGACTAGCGGGGGATACCGGGGAGCTGTTTTTT
CASSIGLAGDTGELFF